These 8 T cell receptor beta chains were all obtained from the same sample, sequenced in a study of T-cell memory formation after mild COVID-19. TCRdb used MiXCR to reprocess the 5' RACE reads, holding one entry per CDR3 protein. This sample has hundreds of thousands of distinct CDR3 sequences, with 28% found just once. Sample: PBMCs or a T cell subset sorted from them (not recorded which). These receptors were taken from an adult woman who had mild COVID-19 (a few samples of this study predate the infection). Cell type and time point are not known.

This clonotype showed up just a few times. The chain employs TRBV6-2 or TRBV6-3 and TRBJ2-4; 12 bases agree with TRBD2. This CDR3 spans 16 amino acids. Germline V gene sequence: CDR1 MNHEY, CDR2 SVGEGT. V lost 5 bases and J lost 6; bases outside the gene matches: 8. The CDR3 nucleotides are TGTGCCAGCAGTCTAGGGACTAGCGGGCGACTAAACATTCAGTACTTC. It translates to CASSLGTSGRLNIQYF.

The chain combines TRBV12-3 or TRBV12-4 with TRBJ1-5, with TRBD1 matching 7 bases. V gave up 7 bases and J gave up 6 bases; unmatched junction bases: 9. The CDR3 covers 14 residues. The CDR3 here is CASTQTGRGQPQHF. As DNA, the CDR3 is TGTGCCAGCACTCAGACAGGGAGGGGTCAGCCCCAGCATTTT.

The chain employs TRBV5-1 and TRBJ1-1; D gene ambiguous. The germline V gene encodes CDR1 SGHRS and CDR2 YFSETQ. The CDR3 covers 12 residues. V gave up 1 base and J gave up 8 bases, with 9 bases separating them. The CDR3 nucleotides are TGCGCCAGCAGCTTGCCGGCGTTAGAAGCTTTCTTT. Its protein product is CASSLPALEAFF.

In its sample, this clonotype was seen a few times. V gene TRBV6-5 combines with J gene TRBJ2-7; TRBD1 agrees at 9 bases. J gave up 7 bases and V 4 bases, and 8 bases lay outside the gene matches. This CDR3 comprises 14 residues. CDR1 and CDR2 (germline): MNHEY, SVGAGI. For the CDR3, the DNA is TGTGCCAGCAGTTCAAAACAGGGGGCACGGGAGCAGTACTTC. Amino acid sequence: CASSSKQGAREQYF.

V gene TRBV7-9 combines with J gene TRBJ1-1; perhaps TRBD1 as D (6 bases). CDR1 and CDR2 (germline): SEHNR, FQNEAQ (reference sequence). With 5 bases removed from V and 4 bases from J, the gap between germline ends came to 17 bases. The CDR3 covers 15 residues. CDR3 sequence: CASSPGRGASTEAFF. CDR3 sequence (DNA): TGTGCCAGCAGCCCCGGAAGGGGGGCGAGCACTGAAGCTTTCTTT.

This clonotype came up a few times. This chain joins TRBV2 and TRBJ2-7, with D possibly matching TRBD2 (5 bases). CDR3 size: 16 residues. Trimming shortened V by 7 bases and J by 6 bases, and 25 bases separated the two germline ends. Germline CDR1 SNHLY, CDR2 FYNNEI. The CDR3 DNA sequence: TGTGCCAGCACCCACGGCCCGGGCCCCATGGGGAGCGAGCAGTACTTC. Protein: CASTHGPGPMGSEQYF.

V and J are TRBV18 and TRBJ2-7, with TRBD1 identical over 8 bases. This CDR3 region has 14 residues. CDR1 KGHSH and CDR2 LQKENI come from the germline V gene. After removal of 3 bases from V and 5 bases from J, the junction contained 6 bases not matched to a gene. The CDR3 loop is CASSPGDRSDEQYF. CDR3 coding DNA: TGTGCCAGCTCACCTGGGGACAGGTCAGACGAGCAGTACTTC.

This CDR3 reads CATSRGGSMNEQFF. CDR3 in DNA: TGTGCCACCAGTAGGGGCGGGAGTATGAATGAGCAGTTCTTC. J is TRBJ2-1 and V is TRBV4-2, with 7 nucleotides matching TRBD2. Germline V lookup: CDR1 LGHNA, CDR2 YNFKEQ. V lost 10 bases and J lost 7; bases outside the gene matches: 13. This CDR3 contains 14 residues.